Presented here are 14 T cell receptor beta chains from one specimen sequenced in a study of T cell responses to AZD1222 COVID-19 vaccine. The data were produced by immunoSEQ multiplex PCR, yet TCRdb's version contains in-frame clones alone and is incomplete. The sample records approximately 160,000 clones, about 85% being singletons. The material was peripheral blood, obtained on day 0 of AZD1222 vaccination. The receptors were gathered from an adult in good health.

This clone was recorded only once. The rearrangement joins TRBV5-1 to TRBJ2-1, with TRBD2 matching 14 bases. CDR3 length equals 18 residues. Trimming cost V 1 base and J 2 bases; bases outside gene matches: 5. The germline CDR1 and CDR2 sequences are SGHRS and YFSETQ. In nucleotides, the CDR3 is TGCGCCAGCAGCTTGAGACTAGCGGGAGGGCCAACCTACAATGAGCAGTTCTTC. The encoded protein is CASSLRLAGGPTYNEQFF.

This chain joins TRBV2 and TRBJ2-7, with D hard to call. Germline V gene data show CDR1 as SNHLY and CDR2 as FYNNEI. The CDR3 consists of 13 residues. Deletions cut 2 bases from V and 6 bases from J, with 11 bases between. CDR3 protein: CASSEFARREQYF. As DNA, the CDR3 is TGTGCCAGCAGTGAATTCGCTAGACGCGAGCAGTACTTC. Variable domain in full (rest from reference TRBV2 and TRBJ2-7): EPEVTQTPSHQVTQMGQEVILRCVPISNHLYFYWYRQILGQKVEFLVSFYNNEISEKSEIFDDQFSVERPDGSNFTLKIRSTKLEDSAMYFCASSEFARREQYFGPGTRLTVT.

This clone was found a few times. Other DNA sequences in the sample encode the same CDR3. The V gene is TRBV6-5, the J gene TRBJ2-7, with D uncertain. The CDR3 has 14 amino acids. V lost 2 bases, J lost 0 bases, and 8 bases lay in between. Germline CDR1 is MNHEY and CDR2 is SVGAGI. The CDR3 DNA reads TGTGCCAGCAGTTACAGTCGGAGCTCCTACGAGCAGTACTTC. Protein sequence: CASSYSRSSYEQYF.

The chain carries TRBV6-5 and TRBJ1-6; no clear D gene. The CDR3 is 12 residues long. Trimming removed 7 bases from V and 5 bases from J, with 6 bases in between. Germline CDR1 MNHEY, CDR2 SVGAGI. The CDR3 loop reads CASKSNNSPLHF. In DNA, the CDR3 is TGTGCCAGCAAGTCGAATAATTCACCCCTCCACTTT.

This clone was seen once. V is TRBV29-1 and J is TRBJ2-1; 11 bases line up with TRBD1. The CDR3 spans 14 residues. Trimming took 7 bases from V and 6 from J; bases not matched to a gene: 8. The germline gives CDR1 SQVTM, CDR2 ANQGSEA. The CDR3 DNA follows: TGCAGCGCTGTGCCGGGACAGGGGGGCAATGAGCAGTTCTTC. It translates to CSAVPGQGGNEQFF.

This clone was recorded once. The chain is built from TRBV5-4 and TRBJ1-2; tentatively, D is TRBD1 (5 bases). The germline V gene encodes CDR1 SGHNT and CDR2 YYREEE (reference sequence). Trimming cost V 0 bases and J 13 bases, with 13 bases left between them. CDR3 size: 12 residues. DNA for the CDR3: TGTGCCAGCAGCTTGGAGATGGGGGTCCGCACCTTC. It yields the protein CASSLEMGVRTF.

The CDR3 spells CASSIAQSETQYF. DNA of the CDR3: TGTGCCAGTAGTATAGCCCAGTCAGAGACCCAGTACTTC. V usage is TRBV19 and J usage is TRBJ2-5; no reliable D call. With 1 base removed from V and 4 bases from J, the gap between germline ends came to 7 bases. Germline assignment: CDR1 LNHDA and CDR2 SQIVND (reference sequence). The CDR3 totals 13 residues.

The chain has TRBV5-6 and TRBJ2-4; TRBD1 is a possible D gene (6 bases). Germline V gives CDR1 SGHDT, CDR2 YYEEEE. The CDR3 spans 15 residues. The V and J ends lost 0 bases and 0 bases respectively, with 7 bases between them. This CDR3 is CASSLEGQAKNIQYF. CDR3 nucleotides: TGTGCCAGCAGCTTGGAGGGACAAGCCAAAAACATTCAGTACTTC.

This clone showed up just once. J is TRBJ2-3 and V is TRBV6-1, with D perhaps TRBD2 (5 bases). The germline CDR1 and CDR2 sequences are MNHNS and SASEGT. V was trimmed by 6 bases and J by 4 bases, leaving 14 bases between them. The CDR3 runs to 14 residues. The CDR3 region has the DNA TGTGCCAGCAGCCCACAACTAGGCGCAGATACGCAGTATTTT. It is translated as CASSPQLGADTQYF.

In regard to this clone: Distinct nucleotide sequences in the sample also encode this CDR3. The chain recombines TRBV10-3 with TRBJ2-2; D uncertain. The CDR3 has 12 residues. V was clipped by 2 bases and J by 6 bases, with 4 bases between them. The germline CDR1 and CDR2 sequences are ENHRY and SYGVKD. CDR3 region: CAISEGAGELFF. The CDR3 DNA reads TGTGCCATCAGTGAGGGGGCCGGGGAGCTGTTTTTT.

The chain uses TRBV10-2 and TRBJ1-1; a weak D match, TRBD1 (6 bases). The ends were cut back, 8 bases at V and 3 bases at J, with 13 bases in the middle. The length of the CDR3 is 13 residues. Germline-derived CDR1 and CDR2 are WSHSY and SAAADI. The CDR3 here is CASRAGEDTEAFF. The CDR3 nucleotides are TGCGCCAGCCGCGCAGGGGAAGACACTGAAGCTTTCTTT.

The gene calls are TRBV7-7 and TRBJ2-5; the match to TRBD2 covers 7 bases. This CDR3 comprises 14 residues. The germline V gene has CDR1 SSHAT and CDR2 FNYEAQ (reference sequence). V lost 2 bases, J lost 5 bases, and 5 bases stayed unmatched. The chain's CDR3 is CASSLSGGSETQYF. The CDR3 bases are TGTGCCAGCAGCTTATCGGGCGGGAGTGAGACCCAGTACTTC.

V gene TRBV27 combines with J gene TRBJ2-3, with TRBD2 identical over 8 bases. This CDR3 is built from 15 residues. Germline values: CDR1 MNHEY, CDR2 SMNVEV (reference sequence). Trimming removed 3 bases from V and 2 bases from J; junction bases left unmatched: 4. The CDR3 DNA reads as TGTGCCAGCAGTTTGCGTAGCGGGGCCACAGATACGCAGTATTTT. It yields the protein CASSLRSGATDTQYF.

The rearrangement joins TRBV5-1 to TRBJ1-1, with unresolved D. The V and J ends lost 0 bases and 0 bases respectively, with 12 bases between them. CDR1 SGHRS and CDR2 YFSETQ come from the germline V gene. The CDR3 runs 16 residues. In DNA, the CDR3 is TGCGCCAGCAGCTTGGCCGTCGTTGGTTTGAACACTGAAGCTTTCTTT. It is translated as CASSLAVVGLNTEAFF.